This T cell receptor (beta chain) was identified during a study of blood T cell repertoires in COVID-19 (TCRdb year 2020). As for the study more broadly: The collaborator samples originated in the United States, Italy and Spain and spanned the acute and convalescent phases of COVID-19. The prospective study material was composed of cDNA or gDNA derived from T cells, B-cell-depleted T cells, or PBMCs. The dataset comprised deeply sampled blood TCRbeta repertoires from subjects exposed to, actively infected with, or recovered from COVID-19. The repertoires were released in a freely available public database intended as a resource for research on the immune response to SARS-CoV-2. The samples were drawn from the first 160 participants of the ongoing ImmuneRACE study and from under 1,500 subjects provided by 6 global collaborators. A de-identified subject ID, COVID-19 status, age in years and sex were almost always included in the sample metadata. HLA class I and class II types, where available, came from metadata supplied by the sample provider rather than from assay-based typing. What the authors observed across the whole study: How much clinical and demographic metadata was included differed by source and by participant, and the metadata was provided uncurated.

Notes on this clone: Its antigen specificity is not known. No base-level quality is on record; no much larger clone is a single base apart.

TCRbeta CDR3 regions were amplified from genomic DNA by means of the immunoSEQ Assay, a bias-controlled multiplex PCR. The authors processed their data as follows. Within the assay, amplification of reference gene primers was used to estimate how many nucleated cells each sample contained. Sequence reads were collapsed and filtered to measure the absolute abundance of every unique TCRbeta CDR3 rearrangement. For each sample, productive Simpson clonality was calculated as the square root of Simpson's diversity index over productive rearrangements. TCRdb took over this immuneACCESS table, retaining in-frame rearrangements with V and J assigned. Such tables are incomplete; in checked studies, under half of the missing clones stem from an unresolved V gene, and the remainder is unexplained. Clone size and V and J calls were adopted from that table, with D and trimming inferred from the DNA. For this sample the table gives about 250,000 clones, of which roughly 84% were detected only once. Jointly, the top ten make up 4.4% of the sample.

V was cut back by 0 bases and J by 2 bases, leaving a gap of 5 bases between them. CDR1 is given as SGDLS and CDR2 as YYNGEE, both from the germline V gene. Taken from cysteine to phenylalanine, the CDR3 has 13 residues. Only the CDR3 DNA stays, 39 bases, in frame from base 1. The collaborating institutions used their own protocols to collect whole blood in K2EDTA tubes. For TCRbeta analysis, collaborators shipped samples as frozen whole blood, isolated PBMCs, or DNA extracted from either of those sample types. The clonotype comes from a man aged 50 to 60 with active or convalescent COVID-19. The source material was peripheral blood. Here the chain combines TRBV9 and TRBJ2-5; perhaps TRBD1 is the D gene, with 5 bases matching. The bases are TGTGCCAGCAGCGTAGGACAGCAAGAGACCCAGTACTTC. Translation gives CASSVGQQETQYF. With all but the CDR3 taken from the reference TRBV9 and TRBJ2-5 genes, the full variable domain is: DSGVTQTPKHLITATGQRVTLRCSPRSGDLSVYWYQQSLDQGLQFLIQYYNGEERAKGNILERFSAQQFPDLHSELNLSSLELGDSALYFCASSVGQQETQYFGPGTRLLVL.